The clone carrying this T cell receptor beta chain has just one count. No antigen is known for it. This CDR3 region has 15 residues. V lost 1 base, J lost 3 bases, and 11 bases lay in between. From germline, CDR1 is PRHDT and CDR2 FYEKMQ (reference sequence). Method: immunoSEQ multiplex PCR; TCRdb's copy keeps in-frame clones and lacks some. The sample records tens of thousands of clones, approximately 84% being singletons. The sample belongs to a study of OX40 agonist ivuxolimab in advanced cancers. For the study at large: The patients received ivuxolimab by intravenous route every 2 weeks at 0.01 to 10 mg/kg. Patients treated during dose escalation were battling hepatocellular carcinoma, melanoma, renal cell or head and neck cancer. Study-wide findings and caveats: Clonal expansion from baseline to week 6 occurred in both CD4+ and CD8+ T cells.

This TCR was sampled from an adult with an advanced solid tumor such as melanoma, head and neck, liver or kidney cancer. This chain uses TRBV13 with TRBJ2-3; D may be TRBD1 (6 bases). The source was CD4+ or CD8+ T cells sorted from blood, collected in a trial of the OX40 agonist ivuxolimab. The CDR3 coding sequence is TGTGCCAGCAGCTTAGATATTCAGGGGACAGATACGCAGTATTTT. It specifies CASSLDIQGTDTQYF.